This T cell receptor beta chain emerged from a study of blood T cell repertoires in COVID-19. The wider study: From T cells, B-cell-depleted T cells, or PBMCs came the material, which was cDNA or gDNA.

Seattle-derived patients entered the study during active infection and were followed longitudinally. TCRdb's table, derived via immunoSEQ multiplex PCR, lists solely in-frame clones and lacks some. Altogether about 480,000 clones are present, approximately 89% being singletons, with the ten largest covering around 13%. The CDR3 covers 16 residues. Germline V gene lookup returns CDR1 MNHEY and CDR2 SMNVEV (reference sequence). J gave up 2 bases and V 5 bases, and 6 bases lay outside the gene matches. The source of this sequence is a woman between 50 and 59 years old with COVID-19, enrolled during active disease. Sequencing was done on a sample of peripheral blood. The chain links TRBV27 to TRBJ2-1, with TRBD2 matching 10 bases. CDR3 nucleotide sequence: TGTGCCAGCAGTACAAAGACTAGCGGGCCCTACAATGAGCAGTTCTTC. It translates to CASSTKTSGPYNEQFF.